This T cell receptor beta chain originates from a study of T-cell memory formation after mild COVID-19. As for this clonotype: Its antigen is unknown.

Whole-study results and caveats: Second-wave clones that peaked on day 37 lacked confirmed SARS-CoV-2 specificity.

One entry per CDR3 protein, called by TCRdb with MiXCR from the 5' RACE reads. The sample carries under 250,000 distinct CDR3 sequences, approximately 15% recorded once. The V gene lost 8 bases and the J gene lost 4 bases, with 17 bases spanning the gap. The CDR3 is 14 amino acids. CDR1 is MNHEY and CDR2 is SVGAGI in the germline V gene. This rearrangement joins TRBV6-5 to TRBJ2-5; unclear D gene. Sequenced input: PBMCs or a T cell subset sorted from them (not recorded which). This clonotype was sampled from an adult woman who had mild COVID-19 (a few samples of this study predate the infection). Cell type and time point are not known. The CDR3 protein is CASSRTSEIETQYF. CDR3 coding DNA: TGTGCCAGCTCCCGCACGTCCGAGATAGAGACCCAGTACTTC.